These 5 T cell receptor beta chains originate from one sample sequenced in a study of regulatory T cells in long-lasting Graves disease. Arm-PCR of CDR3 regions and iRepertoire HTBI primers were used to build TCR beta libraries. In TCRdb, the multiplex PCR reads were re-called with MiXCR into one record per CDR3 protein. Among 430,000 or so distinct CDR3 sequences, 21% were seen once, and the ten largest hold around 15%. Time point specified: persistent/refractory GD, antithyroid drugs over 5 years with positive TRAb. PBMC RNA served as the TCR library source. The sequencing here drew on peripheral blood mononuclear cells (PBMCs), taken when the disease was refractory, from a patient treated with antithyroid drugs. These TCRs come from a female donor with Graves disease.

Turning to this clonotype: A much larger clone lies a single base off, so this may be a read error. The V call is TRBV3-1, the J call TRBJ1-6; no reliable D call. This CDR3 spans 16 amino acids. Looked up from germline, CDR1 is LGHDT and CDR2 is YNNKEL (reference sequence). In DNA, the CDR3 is TGTGCCGGCAGCCAAGTCGGGAGAGAGATTAATTCACCCCTCCACTTT. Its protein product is CAGSQVGREINSPLHF. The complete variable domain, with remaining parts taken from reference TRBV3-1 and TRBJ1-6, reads DTAVSQTPKYLVTQMGNDKSIKCEQNLGHDTMYWYKQDSKKFLKIMFSYNNKELIINETVPNRFSPKSPDKAHLNLHINSLELGDSAVYFCAGSQVGREINSPLHFGNGTRLTVT.

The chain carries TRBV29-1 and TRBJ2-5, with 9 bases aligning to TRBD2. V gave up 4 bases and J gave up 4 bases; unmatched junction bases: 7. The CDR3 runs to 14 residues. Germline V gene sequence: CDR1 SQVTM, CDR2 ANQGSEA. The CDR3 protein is CSVVGGRAPETQYF. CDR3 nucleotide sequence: TGCAGCGTTGTCGGCGGGAGGGCCCCAGAGACCCAGTACTTC. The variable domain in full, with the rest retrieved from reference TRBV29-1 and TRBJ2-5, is SAVISQKPSRDICQRGTSLTIQCQVDSQVTMMFWYRQQPGQSLTLIATANQGSEATYESGFVIDKFPISRPNLTFSTLTVSNMSPEDSSIYLCSVVGGRAPETQYFGPGTRLLVL.

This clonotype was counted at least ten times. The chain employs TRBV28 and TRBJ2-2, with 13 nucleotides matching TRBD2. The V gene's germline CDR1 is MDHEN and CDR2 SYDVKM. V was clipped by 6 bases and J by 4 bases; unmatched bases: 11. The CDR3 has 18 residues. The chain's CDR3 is CASSPIGLAGVLTGELFF. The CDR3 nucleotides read TGTGCCAGCAGCCCCATTGGACTAGCGGGAGTTCTCACCGGGGAGCTGTTTTTT.

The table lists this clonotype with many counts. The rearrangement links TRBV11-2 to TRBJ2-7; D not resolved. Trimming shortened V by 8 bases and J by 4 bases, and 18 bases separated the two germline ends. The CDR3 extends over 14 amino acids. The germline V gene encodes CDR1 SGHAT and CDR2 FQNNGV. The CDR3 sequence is CASGASRALYEQYF. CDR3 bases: TGTGCCAGCGGTGCTAGTCGGGCCCTGTACGAGCAGTACTTC.

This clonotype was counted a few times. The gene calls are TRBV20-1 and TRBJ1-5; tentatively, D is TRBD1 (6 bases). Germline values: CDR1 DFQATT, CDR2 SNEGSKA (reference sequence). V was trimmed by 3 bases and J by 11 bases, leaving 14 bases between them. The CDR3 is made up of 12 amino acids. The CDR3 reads CSASDRSSAQHF. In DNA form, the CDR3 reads TGCAGTGCTAGCGACAGGTCCTCAGCCCAGCATTTT.